This T cell receptor (beta chain) stems from a study of CD8+CD57+ T cells in acquired aplastic anemia. Study summary: Quantities of DNA derived from sorted CD4+ and CD8+ cells averaged around 3 ug. Findings and limits, study-wide: CD8+ Simpson's diversity in patients was not significantly different from that in controls. Patients and controls were found to share 25 to 35 CD8+ CDR3 sequences.

Patients chosen for sequencing had shown CD8+CD57+ cell expansion by flow cytometry. Acquired aplastic anemia of severe grade affected all patients. Profiling of TCR beta VDJ combinations and CDR3 sequences used genomic DNA as template. TCRdb reprocessed the reads via MiXCR and lists one record per CDR3 protein. The sample lists about 160,000 distinct CDR3 sequences; 47% were seen once. Ten or more counts support this clonotype. Antigen: not known. Trimming pared 4 bases from V and 1 base from J, leaving 11 bases between. The germline V gene has CDR1 SEHNR and CDR2 FQNEAQ (reference sequence). There are 15 residues in the CDR3.

This chain uses TRBV7-9 with TRBJ1-3; D unclear. This clonotype originated in a human donor with aplastic anemia. The sample taken for sequencing was sorted CD4+, CD8+, or CD8+CD57+ T cells (not recorded which) from PBMCs. Here the CDR3 reads CASSSGGVSGNTIYF. The CDR3 nucleotides are TGTGCCAGCAGCTCAGGTGGAGTTTCTGGAAACACCATATATTTT.